Listed below are T cell receptor beta chains from one sample, sequenced in a study of blood T cell repertoires in COVID-19. The method was immunoSEQ multiplex PCR; TCRdb's version includes in-frame clones alone and lacks a portion of them. The sample yields fewer than 350,000 clones, roughly 90% seen once. The sequenced sample was PBMCs or T cells enriched from blood (not recorded which). These receptors were taken from a woman in her 30s who had recovered from COVID-19. Both conserved end residues are part of each CDR3. D genes are given only for firm matches. Clone size is not always given. Where it is, it says once, few, many or a class for expanded clones.

j_call | d_call | clone_size | v_call | cdr3_nt | cdr3_aa
TRBJ1-6 | NA | NA | TRBV27 | TGTGCCAGCAGTTTATCGTTTCTATTAGGGGATTCACCCCTCCACTTT | CASSLSFLLGDSPLHF
TRBJ2-5 | NA | few | TRBV27 | TGTGCCAGCAGTTTAACAGGGGCGGGGGAGACCCAGTACTTC | CASSLTGAGETQYF
TRBJ1-1 | NA | NA | TRBV27 | TGTGCCAGCAGTTGGACCCAGGGTACCACTGAAGCTTTCTTT | CASSWTQGTTEAFF
TRBJ2-7 | TRBD1 | NA | TRBV6-2/TRBV6-3 | TGTGCCAGCAGTGGCTTAAGGGCAGGGGGCCGAGACGCCTACGAGCAGTACTTC | CASSGLRAGGRDAYEQYF
TRBJ2-2 | NA | once | TRBV27 | TGTGCCAGCAGTCCTTGGGGCGGCCGGACCGGGGAGCTGTTTTTT | CASSPWGGRTGELFF
TRBJ2-1 | TRBD2 | NA | TRBV4-1 | TGCGCCAGCAGCCAAAGGCCTAGCGGGGGAGGGGATGAGCAGTTCTTC | CASSQRPSGGGDEQFF
TRBJ1-4 | TRBD1 | NA | TRBV7-9 | TGTGCCAGCAGCTTAAGTCAGGGGGTCTCTGAAAAACTGTTTTTT | CASSLSQGVSEKLFF
TRBJ2-1 | TRBD2 | few | TRBV7-9 | TGTGCCAGCAGCACCGGGACTAGCGGGCGCTCCTACAATGAGCAGTTCTTC | CASSTGTSGRSYNEQFF
TRBJ1-6 | NA | NA | TRBV4-1 | TGCGCCAGCAGCCAAGTCCGACGAGGATATAATTCACCCCTCCACTTT | CASSQVRRGYNSPLHF
TRBJ1-2 | NA | once | TRBV19 | TGTGCCACTGAGAACAGAGCTGACTATGGCTACACCTTC | CATENRADYGYTF
TRBJ2-7 | TRBD2 | NA | TRBV28 | TGTGCCAGCAGCTCTAGCGGGAGGGGTGATTACGAGCAGTACTTC | CASSSSGRGDYEQYF
TRBJ2-2 | TRBD1 | NA | TRBV19 | TGTGCCAGTAGTATAACGACAGGGGCCACCGGGGAGCTGTTTTTT | CASSITTGATGELFF
TRBJ1-2 | NA | NA | TRBV14 | TGTGCCAGCAGCCTATCCCACACTATCTATGGCTACACCTTC | CASSLSHTIYGYTF
TRBJ2-2 | TRBD2 | NA | TRBV18 | TGTGCCAGCTCACCGGGACTAGCGGGGCCTACCGGGGAGCTGTTTTTT | CASSPGLAGPTGELFF
TRBJ1-6 | TRBD1 | NA | TRBV4-3 | TGCGCCAGCAGCACTCGTCCCGGGACAGGGAGCTCCTATAATTCACCCCTCCACTTT | CASSTRPGTGSSYNSPLHF
TRBJ2-7 | TRBD1 | NA | TRBV19 | TGTGCCAGTACCCAGAAGTCGGGACAGGGGCCGCCCCAGGATGACTACGAGCAGTACTTC | CASTQKSGQGPPQDDYEQYF
TRBJ1-1 | NA | once | TRBV11-3 | TGTGCCAGCAGCTTAGGGTACATTGAAGCTTTCTTT | CASSLGYIEAFF
TRBJ1-5 | NA | NA | TRBV12-3/TRBV12-4 | TGTGCCAGCAGTTTAATACTTCAGCCCCAGCATTTT | CASSLILQPQHF
TRBJ1-5 | NA | NA | TRBV7-2 | TGTGCCAGCAGCTTAGATCGCAGGGATGCTCGCCATCAGCCCCAGCATTTT | CASSLDRRDARHQPQHF
TRBJ1-1 | TRBD1 | NA | TRBV7-2 | TGTGCCAGCAGCCTTCAGACAGGGGAGAACACTGAAGCTTTCTTT | CASSLQTGENTEAFF
TRBJ1-2 | NA | NA | TRBV27 | TGTGCCAGCAGTTTATCGGCGGCAGACTATGGCTACACCTTC | CASSLSAADYGYTF
TRBJ1-2 | NA | NA | TRBV14 | TGTGCCAGCAGCCAGACGGGCTATGGCTACACCTTC | CASSQTGYGYTF
TRBJ1-6 | TRBD1 | NA | TRBV4-1 | TGCGCCAGCAGCCAGAGTCCGGGACAGCGAGATTCACCCCTCCACTTT | CASSQSPGQRDSPLHF
TRBJ2-5 | TRBD2 | NA | TRBV28 | TGTGCCAGCAGTTTATGGGTTTTAGCGGGAGGGGGAGAGACCCAGTACTTC | CASSLWVLAGGGETQYF
TRBJ1-5 | NA | NA | TRBV2 | TGTGCCAGCAGTGAGCAAGCGCCTGGTCAGCCCCAGCATTTT | CASSEQAPGQPQHF
TRBJ2-1 | TRBD2 | NA | TRBV19 | TGTGCCAGTAGTTTCCTGACTAGCGGGAGTGGGTGGGACAATGAGCAGTTCTTC | CASSFLTSGSGWDNEQFF
TRBJ1-2 | TRBD1 | NA | TRBV27 | TGTGCCAGCAGTCCCCGACCGACAGGGAGCGAGAGTGGCTACACCTTC | CASSPRPTGSESGYTF
TRBJ2-3 | TRBD2 | NA | TRBV27 | TGTGCCAGCAGCTCCCTAAGACTAGCGGGAGGGACCCCTGACACAGATACGCAGTATTTT | CASSSLRLAGGTPDTDTQYF
TRBJ2-1 | TRBD2 | NA | TRBV7-8 | TGTGCCAGCAGCAGGACTAGGGACGAGTACAATGAGCAGTTCTTC | CASSRTRDEYNEQFF
TRBJ1-2 | TRBD1 | once | TRBV5-1 | TGCGCCAGCATGGGGGACAGGCCTCCAAACTATGGCTACACCTTC | CASMGDRPPNYGYTF
TRBJ2-3 | TRBD1 | NA | TRBV10-3 | TGTGCCATCAGTCTTGGACAGGTGTTCACAGATACGCAGTATTTT | CAISLGQVFTDTQYF
TRBJ1-1 | NA | once | TRBV15 | TGTGCCACCAGCCCCCGGACCCGCGGGATACCTGAAGCTTTCTTT | CATSPRTRGIPEAFF
TRBJ2-3 | NA | NA | TRBV28 | TGTGCCAGCGTCAGGCCACCAGATACGCAGTATTTT | CASVRPPDTQYF
TRBJ2-7 | NA | NA | TRBV21-1 | TGTGCCAGCAGCAGAACGACAGGGCCGGGTGGCGAGCAGTACTTC | CASSRTTGPGGEQYF
TRBJ2-1 | NA | NA | TRBV18 | TGTGCCAGCTCACCGAGGCAGTCGTACAATGAGCAGTTCTTC | CASSPRQSYNEQFF
TRBJ1-2 | TRBD1 | once | TRBV5-3 | TGTGCCAGAAGCCAAGGAGTAGGGACAGGGGGCTACACCTTC | CARSQGVGTGGYTF
TRBJ2-7 | NA | NA | TRBV7-2 | TGTGCCAGCAGCTTAGTTGAGGGTATCTACGAGCAGTACTTC | CASSLVEGIYEQYF
TRBJ2-5 | TRBD2 | NA | TRBV30 | TGTGCCTGGAGTGGTACTAGCGGGGGGCCGGGAGAGACCCAGTACTTC | CAWSGTSGGPGETQYF
TRBJ2-3 | NA | NA | TRBV18 | TGTGCCAGCTCACCAATAGGGAGCCGCACAGATACGCAGTATTTT | CASSPIGSRTDTQYF
TRBJ1-6 | TRBD1 | NA | TRBV28 | TGTGCCAGCAGTCCCGTGTGGGACAGGGGCAATTCACCCCTCCACTTT | CASSPVWDRGNSPLHF
TRBJ1-2 | TRBD1 | NA | TRBV11-3 | TGTGCCAGCAGCCCCGGGACAGCTTATGGCTACACCTTC | CASSPGTAYGYTF
TRBJ1-2 | NA | NA | TRBV27 | TGTGCCAGCAACGGGGGGGATGGCTACACCTTC | CASNGGDGYTF
TRBJ2-1 | TRBD2 | NA | TRBV4-1 | TGCGCCAGCAGCCTCGGACTAGCGGGACTAAATGAGCAGTTCTTC | CASSLGLAGLNEQFF
TRBJ2-7 | NA | NA | TRBV28 | TGTGCCAGCAAGTTCCGAGACAGTGAATCTTACGAGCAGTACTTC | CASKFRDSESYEQYF
TRBJ1-2 | NA | NA | TRBV7-2 | TGTGCCAGCAGCCTAGGGGGGCCAAACTATGGCTACACCTTC | CASSLGGPNYGYTF
TRBJ2-6 | NA | NA | TRBV7-2 | TGTGCCAGCAGCTTAACGGGGGGCGCAGGGTCCGGGGCCAACGTCCTGACTTTC | CASSLTGGAGSGANVLTF
TRBJ1-1 | TRBD1 | NA | TRBV15 | TGTGCCACCAGCAGTGCGAGGAAGGGGGCGGCTTTCTTT | CATSSARKGAAFF
TRBJ1-3 | TRBD1 | NA | TRBV5-6 | TGTGCCAGCAGCTTCCGAGATAGGACAGGACCGTCGGGAAACACCATATATTTT | CASSFRDRTGPSGNTIYF
TRBJ1-6 | TRBD1 | NA | TRBV5-4 | TGTGCCAGCAATAAAGGGGGCGGGGGGCAAAATTCACCCCTCCACTTT | CASNKGGGGQNSPLHF
TRBJ2-1 | TRBD1 | NA | TRBV18 | TGTGCCAGCTCACAGGACCGACAGGGGGGTCTCAATGAGCAGTTCTTC | CASSQDRQGGLNEQFF
TRBJ2-1 | NA | NA | TRBV6-5 | TGTGCCAGCAGTCACAGGGAGGGCTCCTACAATGAGCAGTTCTTC | CASSHREGSYNEQFF
TRBJ2-1 | NA | NA | TRBV18 | TGTGCCAGCTCCCCCAGGGTGGATGAGCAGTTCTTC | CASSPRVDEQFF
TRBJ1-3 | NA | NA | TRBV14 | TGTGCCAGCAGCCACCAAAAGGGAGCGGGCTCTGGAAACACCATATATTTT | CASSHQKGAGSGNTIYF
TRBJ1-2 | TRBD1 | NA | TRBV9 | TGTGCCAGCAGCACTATGGACAGGGGTGGGGATGGCTACACCTTC | CASSTMDRGGDGYTF
TRBJ2-1 | TRBD1 | few | TRBV7-3 | TGTGCCAGCAGTCCCGACAGGGCCCCTCGGAATGAGCAGTTCTTC | CASSPDRAPRNEQFF
TRBJ1-1 | NA | once | TRBV11-2 | TGTGCCAGCAGCTCTCCCTATGAAGCTTTCTTT | CASSSPYEAFF
TRBJ2-5 | NA | NA | TRBV9 | TGTGCCAGCAGCGTAGCTACAATGCGCGGGGTTGGGGAGACCCAGTACTTC | CASSVATMRGVGETQYF
TRBJ2-1 | NA | NA | TRBV5-8 | TGTGCCAGCAGCTTAGGACTCACGTCCCCCAATGAGCAGTTCTTC | CASSLGLTSPNEQFF
TRBJ1-1 | TRBD1 | NA | TRBV2 | TGTGCCAGCAGCTTCCGTACAGGGGGGGAAACTGAAGCTTTCTTT | CASSFRTGGETEAFF